This TCR beta chain is from a study of CD8 T cells in ankylosing spondylitis. Findings of the study overall: Those disease-linked clones were CD8+; they were also relatively rare in peripheral blood. In synovial fluid and blood from reactive arthritis, some motif variants were previously reported. Several highly homologous variants made up a TCR beta motif, and this motif appeared characteristic of ankylosing spondylitis blood.

The authors made TCR beta libraries by quantitative 5'-RACE with molecular barcodes. TCRdb ran MiXCR on the 5' RACE reads and lists one entry per CDR3 protein. Seen here are about 240,000 distinct CDR3 sequences, 20% to 30% observed once, and the top ten hold 0.6% to 0.75%. This clonotype was observed many times. What it recognizes is unknown. The germline V and J ends were trimmed by 5 bases and 6 bases, with 5 bases remaining between them. This CDR3 contains 12 residues. V is TRBV12-3 or TRBV12-4 and J is TRBJ1-6; no clear D gene. The receptor comes from a male donor with ankylosing spondylitis or in good health (not recorded which). Sequencing was performed on blood, either unsorted or a sorted T cell fraction (not recorded which). CDR3: CASSHGNSPLHF. The CDR3 DNA follows: TGTGCCAGCAGTCACGGTAATTCACCCCTCCACTTT.